Below are 25 T cell receptor beta chains sequenced from a single sample in a study of blood T cells in healthy people across ages. Using a J-beta primer mix together with a sample-barcoded 5' primer, a second PCR was run for roughly 7 to 12 cycles. In TCRdb, the 5' RACE reads were re-called with MiXCR into one record per CDR3 protein. In the table there are some 1.8 million distinct CDR3 sequences, more than 35% of which are singletons. Material for sequencing was blood. The receptor set was obtained from a human donor in good health.

Details on this clonotype: At one end the junction does not follow the germline gene, possibly because of a read error. The V gene is TRBV12-3 or TRBV12-4, the J gene TRBJ2-3; D call uncertain. CDR3 length: 11 residues. CDR3 sequence reads: CASSLLDTEYF. CDR3 bases: TGTGCCAGCAGCCTTCTGGATACGGAGTATTTT.

This clonotype was counted between two and nine times. The chain recombines TRBV6-5 with TRBJ2-1; TRBD1 matches 9 bases. The V gene end was trimmed by 6 bases and the J gene end by 4 bases; junction bases not matched to a gene: 7. Germline CDR1 reads MNHEY; CDR2 reads SVGAGI. This CDR3 is built from 15 residues. The CDR3 is CASSYDRGYYNEQFF. The CDR3 coding sequence is TGTGCCAGCAGCTATGACAGGGGGTATTACAATGAGCAGTTCTTC.

J is TRBJ2-5 and V is TRBV25-1; no clear D. The assigned J gene may be wrong: the sequence end matches TRBJ2-7 better. Germline CDR1 is MGHDK and CDR2 is SYGVNS. There are 17 residues in the CDR3. Written as DNA, the CDR3 is TGTGCCAGCAGTGATCTAACATCGAAGTTCTCTGGAGCCGAGCAGTACTTC. Its translation is CASSDLTSKFSGAEQYF.

The V gene is TRBV5-1, the J gene TRBJ2-1; 11 bases align to TRBD2. J gave up 2 bases and V 4 bases, and 5 bases lay outside the gene matches. The CDR3 has 16 residues. The germline gives CDR1 SGHRS, CDR2 YFSETQ. CDR3 coding DNA: TGCGCCAGCAGCCAAAAACTAGCGGGGGCCTACAATGAGCAGTTCTTC. Residues: CASSQKLAGAYNEQFF.

This clonotype was observed a few times. The rearrangement links TRBV11-3 to TRBJ2-4, with 7 nucleotides matching TRBD2. V lost 4 bases, J lost 7 bases, and 4 bases stayed unmatched. Germline values: CDR1 SGHNT, CDR2 YENEEA. CDR3 length: 13 amino acids. This chain's CDR3 is CASSWGGGNIQYF. The CDR3 DNA reads as TGTGCCAGCAGCTGGGGGGGAGGGAACATTCAGTACTTC.

This chain joins TRBV9 and TRBJ1-4; weak D call: TRBD1 (6 bases). Germline V gene lookup returns CDR1 SGDLS and CDR2 YYNGEE. The CDR3 has 15 residues. The V gene lost 2 bases and the J gene lost 8 bases, with 16 bases spanning the gap. CDR3 amino acids: CASSVGGGPAEKLFF. CDR3 coding DNA: TGTGCCAGCAGCGTTGGAGGGGGGCCCGCGGAAAAACTGTTTTTT.

In this sample, this clonotype turned up a few times. V is TRBV28 and J is TRBJ2-7, with D possibly TRBD2 on 6 matching bases. The CDR3 loop spans 14 amino acids. Between the trimmed V and J ends, which lost 3 bases and 2 bases, there was a span of 11 bases. From germline, CDR1 is MDHEN and CDR2 SYDVKM. The CDR3 sequence is CASSFIAEPYEQYF. Here the CDR3 DNA reads TGTGCCAGCAGTTTTATAGCGGAACCCTACGAGCAGTACTTC.

The chain has TRBV12-3 or TRBV12-4 and TRBJ2-1; D gene ambiguous. This CDR3 has 13 residues. CDR3 sequence (DNA): TGTGCGACCCGACCTAGTCTGGTCCATGAGCAGTTCTTC. Protein product: CATRPSLVHEQFF.

This clonotype was seen only a few times. The chain has TRBV4-3 and TRBJ2-7; possible D gene TRBD2, 6 bases. The V gene lost 1 base and the J gene lost 2 bases, with 15 bases spanning the gap. The CDR3 loop spans 16 amino acids. Germline CDR1 LGHNA, CDR2 YSLEER. CDR3 sequence: CASSQGAGPKTYEQYF. CDR3 sequence (DNA): TGCGCCAGCAGCCAAGGGGCGGGACCTAAAACCTACGAGCAGTACTTC.

V is TRBV19 and J is TRBJ1-5; possibly TRBD1 for D (6 bases). V gave up 0 bases and J gave up 7 bases, with 13 bases separating them. The length of the CDR3 is 15 residues. From germline, CDR1 is LNHDA and CDR2 SQIVND (reference sequence). The CDR3 is CASSIDPGGWQPQHF. CDR3 coding DNA: TGTGCCAGTAGTATAGATCCGGGGGGCTGGCAGCCCCAGCATTTT.

This clonotype was seen many times. This sequence joins TRBV11-2 and TRBJ2-3; D is unresolved. Trimming left V 0 bases short and J 6 bases short, with 4 bases between. Germline CDR1 reads SGHAT; CDR2 reads FQNNGV. This CDR3 region has 12 residues. CDR3 sequence (DNA): TGTGCCAGCAGCTTAGATCCGGATACGCAGTATTTT. Translated: CASSLDPDTQYF.

V and J are TRBV12-3 or TRBV12-4 and TRBJ2-5, with unresolved D. The J call may be incorrect, as the DNA end agrees better with TRBJ2-7. CDR3 length: 12 amino acids. CDR3 sequence reads: CASSKHDYEQYF. In nucleotides, the CDR3 is TGTGCCAGCAGCAAACACGACTACGAGCAGTACTTC.

The chain uses TRBV10-3 and TRBJ2-3, with 12 nucleotides matching TRBD2. This CDR3 comprises 15 residues. CDR1 and CDR2 (germline): ENHRY, SYGVKD. The CDR3 sequence is CVVTSGGRSTDTQYF. CDR3 sequence (DNA): TGTGTTGTGACTAGCGGGGGCCGGAGCACAGATACGCAGTATTTT.

The chain recombines TRBV21-1 with TRBJ1-5. TRBV21-1 is flagged as a pseudogene. The CDR3 spans 15 residues. The CDR3 here is CASSLKGRMGQPQHF. The CDR3 region has the DNA TGTGCCAGCAGCCTTAAGGGGAGGATGGGGCAGCCCCAGCATTTT.

The chain is built from TRBV12-3 or TRBV12-4 and TRBJ1-6, with D uncertain. V was pared by 3 bases and J by 4 bases, with 4 bases between. CDR3 length: 13 residues. In DNA form, the CDR3 reads TGTGCCAGCAGTTTTTGGTATAATTCACCCCTCCACTTT. Protein product: CASSFWYNSPLHF.

This clonotype appeared a few times. The V gene is TRBV29-1, the J gene TRBJ1-1; possible D gene TRBD1, 6 bases. Germline CDR1 reads SQVTM; CDR2 reads ANQGSEA. V was pared by 0 bases and J by 0 bases, with 8 bases between. CDR3 size: 14 residues. The CDR3 protein is CSVEDDRLNTEAFF. The CDR3 DNA is TGCAGCGTTGAAGACGACAGGCTGAACACTGAAGCTTTCTTT.

This clonotype turned up a few times. The V call is TRBV7-2, the J call TRBJ2-1; D perhaps matches TRBD2 (5 bases). V gave up 5 bases and J gave up 7 bases, with 12 bases separating them. Germline CDR1 is SGHTA and CDR2 is FQGNSA. CDR3 size: 13 residues. CDR3 loop: CASSPPRENEQFF. The CDR3 bases are TGTGCCAGCAGCCCCCCTAGGGAGAATGAGCAGTTCTTC.

The chain recombines TRBV20-1 with TRBJ1-2; D not certain. Deletions cut 3 bases from V and 2 bases from J, with 13 bases between. The CDR3 sequence is 14 residues long. The V gene's germline CDR1 is DFQATT and CDR2 SNEGSKA (reference sequence). The CDR3 DNA sequence: TGCAGTGCTAGTCTCCCGGGAATCAACTATGGCTACACCTTC. It translates to CSASLPGINYGYTF.

Comment on this clonotype: Germline and junction disagree at one end, which may indicate a read error. The V call is TRBV7-2, the J call TRBJ1-6; weak D call: TRBD1 (5 bases). CDR1 is SGHTA, CDR2 FQGNSA, per germline. The CDR3 covers 13 residues. CDR3 bases: TGTGCCAGCAGCTGGGACTTGGATTCACCCCCCCACTTT. This codes for CASSWDLDSPPHF.

A remark on this clonotype: Mismatch with germline at one junction end may stem from a read error. This sequence joins TRBV5-1 and TRBJ2-1; perhaps TRBD1 as D (6 bases). Germline CDR1 is SGHRS and CDR2 is YFSETQ. The CDR3 consists of 11 residues. The CDR3 region is CASNLDRVQFF. CDR3 nucleotides: TGCGCCAGCAACTTGGACAGAGTGCAGTTCTTC.

This chain uses TRBV7-8 with TRBJ1-1; D gene uncertain. In germline, CDR1 is SGHVS, CDR2 FQNEAQ. This CDR3 is 16 amino acids long. Trimming took 5 bases from V and 6 from J, leaving 22 bases between them. CDR3 nucleotides: TGTGCCAGCAGCCCCCTTCGTTTCGCTCCAGGCTCTGAAGCTTTCTTT. Amino acids: CASSPLRFAPGSEAFF. Looking up the rest from reference TRBV7-8 and TRBJ1-1 gives the full variable domain: GAGVSQSPRYKVAKRGQDVALRCDPISGHVSLFWYQQALGQGPEFLTYFQNEAQLDKSGLPSDRFFAERPEGSVSTLKIQRTQQEDSAVYLCASSPLRFAPGSEAFFGQGTRLTVV.

This clonotype was counted between two and nine times. The rearrangement joins TRBV5-5 to TRBJ2-4; D perhaps matches TRBD1 (5 bases). Germline CDR1 SGHKS, CDR2 YYEKEE (reference sequence). This CDR3 has 15 residues. The V and J ends lost 10 bases and 1 base respectively, with 18 bases between them. CDR3 amino acids: CAPKTDPWAKNIQYF. In nucleotides, the CDR3 is TGTGCCCCAAAGACAGACCCATGGGCCAAAAACATTCAGTACTTC.

This clonotype was seen a handful of times. This chain links TRBV9 with TRBJ2-1, with TRBD2 identical over 7 bases. Germline V gives CDR1 SGDLS, CDR2 YYNGEE. The length of the CDR3 is 16 residues. With V trimmed by 4 bases and J by 4 bases, 11 bases remained unmatched. The CDR3 DNA sequence: TGTGCCAGCAGCCCATCAGCGGGGAGGACGTACAATGAGCAGTTCTTC. Amino acids: CASSPSAGRTYNEQFF.

The chain links TRBV7-9 to TRBJ2-7; the D is unclear. This CDR3 has 12 residues. Trimming left V 3 bases short and J 5 bases short, with 8 bases between. Germline CDR1 and CDR2: SEHNR and FQNEAQ (reference sequence). The CDR3, as DNA: TGTGCCAGCAGCTTCGGCTGGAACGAGCAGTACTTC. Amino acid sequence: CASSFGWNEQYF.

The chain uses TRBV29-1 and TRBJ1-1, with a weak D call TRBD1 (5 bases). V gave up 6 bases and J gave up 6 bases, with 17 bases separating them. This CDR3 contains 13 residues. Germline CDR1 reads SQVTM; CDR2 reads ANQGSEA. CDR3: CSVTRGGGAEAFF. CDR3 coding DNA: TGCAGCGTCACAAGGGGCGGCGGCGCTGAAGCTTTCTTT.